This T cell receptor (beta chain) was recovered during a study of a mutant IDH1 vaccine in newly diagnosed glioma. On the study more broadly: Following radiotherapy alone, or alongside temozolomide cycles, vaccination was started after an interval of 4-6 weeks. Broader study findings: Pseudoprogression seemingly bore no relation to changes in top peripheral T cell clonotypes. Researchers report vaccine-induced immune responses in just under 95% of patients.

Time point specified: week 35, safety follow-up. The vaccine gave 300 ug of a 20-mer mutant IDH1 peptide subcutaneously per dose. Trimming removed 2 bases at V and 5 bases at J, with 20 bases between. The CDR3 loop spans 17 amino acids. Germline values: CDR1 MNHNS, CDR2 SASEGT. Comment on this clone: Its antigen is not known.

Assay used: immunoSEQ multiplex PCR; TCRdb lists only in-frame clones, some missing. The data contain some 31,000 clones, 79% of them singletons. The sample consisted of PBMCs, taken from a glioma patient whose treatment included an IDH1 peptide vaccine. The genes are TRBV6-1 and TRBJ2-3; D unclear. This clonotype originated in a young woman with glioma. Some clones in this sample may be carry-over from other donors' samples. In DNA form, the CDR3 reads TGTGCCAGCAGTGAATTCCCCGGTACCTACGAAGGAGATACGCAGTATTTT. It codes for CASSEFPGTYEGDTQYF.